These T cell receptor beta chains were read from a single sample in a study of CD8+ T cells in alopecia areata. Measured with immunoSEQ multiplex PCR; TCRdb has only the in-frame clones, and not every one. This sample yields about 140,000 clones, of which approximately 86% are seen a single time; 13% belongs to the top ten. Sequences were derived from CD8+ T cells sorted from blood, sampled at week 4, from a patient treated with tofacitinib. These TCRs come from a human donor with alopecia areata. The CDR3 runs from the conserved cysteine through the conserved F or W. The order of the fields is J gene, CDR3 length, V gene, D gene, clone size, CDR3 DNA, CDR3 protein. The D gene is left open where the match is weak. A clone size is listed for some rows: how often the clone was seen (once, few, many), or a class if it is expanded.

TRBJ2-3 12 TRBV9 . . TGTGCCAGCAGCCCCCAGCGGGATACGCAGTATTTT CASSPQRDTQYF
TRBJ1-5 15 TRBV9 TRBD1 once TGTGCCAGCAGCGCGACGGGACAGCACAATCAGCCCCAGCATTTT CASSATGQHNQPQHF
TRBJ2-5 14 TRBV6-5 . . TGTGCCAGCAGTCAAAATGGACTGCAAGAGACCCAGTACTTC CASSQNGLQETQYF
TRBJ2-7 17 TRBV29-1 . . TGCAGCGTTGAAGATATCCCCCCAGGGGCGGGAGACCTCGAGCAGTACTTC CSVEDIPPGAGDLEQYF
TRBJ2-5 14 TRBV6-5 . . TGTGCCAGCAGTTACATCGGGACACCAGAGACCCAGTACTTC CASSYIGTPETQYF
TRBJ2-3 15 TRBV6-5 . . TGTGCCAGCAGGCAGACAGGAGCGTACACAGATACGCAGTATTTT CASRQTGAYTDTQYF
TRBJ1-1 17 TRBV10-3 . . TGTGCCATCAGTGCTTCTCTCCTGGGACGGACGAACACTGAAGCTTTCTTT CAISASLLGRTNTEAFF
TRBJ1-1 13 TRBV19 TRBD1 . TGTGCCAGCACAGGGGCACTGAACACTGAAGCTTTCTTT CASTGALNTEAFF
TRBJ2-1 17 TRBV19 . . TGTGCCAGTAGTCCTTGGGGGGGCTCGAGCTCCTACAATGAGCAGTTCTTC CASSPWGGSSSYNEQFF
TRBJ2-2 15 TRBV27 . few TGTGCCAGCAGTTTACAAATATCGGGGACCGGGGAGCTGTTTTTT CASSLQISGTGELFF
TRBJ2-1 16 TRBV29-1 TRBD2 . TGCAGCCTGCGCGGGACTAGCGGGAGTACCTACAATGAGCAGTTCTTC CSLRGTSGSTYNEQFF
TRBJ2-1 13 TRBV29-1 . . TGCAGCGTTGAAGGGGGCTCCTACAATGAGCAGTTCTTC CSVEGGSYNEQFF
TRBJ1-1 12 TRBV12-5 . . TGTGCTAGTGGAACAGGGAACACTGAAGCTTTCTTT CASGTGNTEAFF
TRBJ2-3 16 TRBV6-1 TRBD2 . TGTGCCAGCAGTGATGTCTGGCGGGAGTGGGCAGATACGCAGTATTTT CASSDVWREWADTQYF
TRBJ2-7 15 TRBV5-4 TRBD2 few TGTGCCAGCAGCTACGGTAGCGGGAGGTCCTACGAGCAGTACTTC CASSYGSGRSYEQYF
TRBJ1-6 13 TRBV29-1 TRBD1 . TGCAGCGTTAAGACAGGGGACGGTTCACCCCTCCACTTT CSVKTGDGSPLHF
TRBJ2-1 13 TRBV5-6 . . TGTGCCAGCAGCTTGGACCTCTACAATGAGCAGTTCTTC CASSLDLYNEQFF
TRBJ2-7 10 TRBV27 . . TGTGCCAGCAGTTGCTACGAGCAGTACTTC CASSCYEQYF
TRBJ2-3 13 TRBV6-1 . . TGTGCCAGCCCTTCGCGAAGTATGGATACGCAGTATTTT CASPSRSMDTQYF
TRBJ2-7 12 TRBV7-2 TRBD2 . TGTGCCAGCATCGCGGGAGGCTACGAGCAGTACTTC CASIAGGYEQYF
TRBJ1-4 13 TRBV29-1 TRBD1 . TGCAGCGTTGGGACAGGGGGTAATGAAAAACTGTTTTTT CSVGTGGNEKLFF
TRBJ2-5 13 TRBV14 . . TGTGCCAGCAGCGACCAGGTGGAAGAGACCCAGTACTTC CASSDQVEETQYF
TRBJ1-1 11 TRBV6-6 . once TGTGCCACCCTCAGGGAAACTGAAGCTTTCTTT CATLRETEAFF